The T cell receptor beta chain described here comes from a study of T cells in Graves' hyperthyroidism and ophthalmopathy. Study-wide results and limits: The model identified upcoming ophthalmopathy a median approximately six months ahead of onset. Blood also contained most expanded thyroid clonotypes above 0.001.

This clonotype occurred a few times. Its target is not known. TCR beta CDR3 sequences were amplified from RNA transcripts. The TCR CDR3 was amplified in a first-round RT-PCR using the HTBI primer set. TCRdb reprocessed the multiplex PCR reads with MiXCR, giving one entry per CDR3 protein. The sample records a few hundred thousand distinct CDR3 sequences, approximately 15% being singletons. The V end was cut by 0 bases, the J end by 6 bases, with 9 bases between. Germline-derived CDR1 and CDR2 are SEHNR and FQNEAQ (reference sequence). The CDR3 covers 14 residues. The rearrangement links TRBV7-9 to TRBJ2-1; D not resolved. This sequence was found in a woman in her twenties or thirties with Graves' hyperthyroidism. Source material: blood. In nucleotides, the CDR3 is TGTGCCAGCAGCTTAGCCCTACGTAGCAATGAGCAGTTCTTC. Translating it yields CASSLALRSNEQFF.